This entry is about one T cell receptor beta chain. The antigen remains undetermined. CDR1 is LGHDT and CDR2 is YNNKEL in the germline V gene (reference sequence). The CDR3 contains 12 residues. The J segment lost 8 bases and the V segment lost 3 bases, leaving 3 bases of the junction unmatched. A J-beta primer mix and a sample-barcoded 5' primer were used in a second PCR of about 7 to 12 cycles. TCRdb re-called the 5' RACE reads with MiXCR, one entry per CDR3 protein. The sample consists of roughly 900,000 distinct CDR3 sequences, under 50% of them appearing once. This sample was included in a study of blood T cells in healthy people across ages. Study results and caveats: The authors considered diversity estimates from one million T cells to be underestimates. Donor CMV status was unknown, possibly confounding expanded clonotype changes. Per-million-T-cell TCR beta diversity fell roughly linearly with age.

Donors each provided approximately 9.6 milliliters of peripheral blood. The source material was blood. The chain joins TRBV3-1 to TRBJ1-2, with TRBD1 matching over 7 bases. The sequence was collected from a young man in good health. DNA of the CDR3: TGTGCCAGCAGCCAGTCGACAGGGGGCTACACCTTC. Amino acid sequence: CASSQSTGGYTF.